This T cell receptor beta chain appears in the sequencing data of a study of blood T cell repertoires in COVID-19. Germline V gene lookup returns CDR1 SGHRS and CDR2 YFSETQ. Germline trimming cut 4 bases from V and 2 bases from J; bases unmatched to any gene: 6. This CDR3 is 15 amino acids long. Original processing notes: Estimation of nucleated cell counts was performed using reference gene primer amplification. Profiled with immunoSEQ multiplex PCR; TCRdb holds only in-frame clones, not every one. V and J calls and clone size are those listed in that table; D and trimming were worked out from the DNA. The sample holds 270,000 or so clones, more than 65% seen once. Individuals drawn from around 25 US areas were about 18 to 89 years old.

Sequencing was performed on PBMCs or T cells enriched from blood (not recorded which). This clonotype was obtained from a man between 50 and 59 years old who had recovered from COVID-19. V is TRBV5-1 and J is TRBJ2-1; 7 bases align to TRBD1. The CDR3 nucleotides are TGCGCCAGCAGCACTCGACAGGGTACCTACAATGAGCAGTTCTTC. Translated: CASSTRQGTYNEQFF.